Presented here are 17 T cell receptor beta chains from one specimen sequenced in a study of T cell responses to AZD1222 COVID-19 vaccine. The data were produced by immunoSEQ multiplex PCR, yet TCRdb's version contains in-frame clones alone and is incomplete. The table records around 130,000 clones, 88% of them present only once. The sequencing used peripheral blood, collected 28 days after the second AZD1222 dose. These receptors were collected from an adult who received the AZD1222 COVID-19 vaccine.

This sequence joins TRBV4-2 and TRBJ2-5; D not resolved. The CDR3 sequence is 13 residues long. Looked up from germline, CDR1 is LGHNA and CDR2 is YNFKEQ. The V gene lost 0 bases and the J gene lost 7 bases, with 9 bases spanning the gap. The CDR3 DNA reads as TGTGCCAGCAGCCAAGAAGGAGTGGGGACCCAGTACTTC. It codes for CASSQEGVGTQYF.

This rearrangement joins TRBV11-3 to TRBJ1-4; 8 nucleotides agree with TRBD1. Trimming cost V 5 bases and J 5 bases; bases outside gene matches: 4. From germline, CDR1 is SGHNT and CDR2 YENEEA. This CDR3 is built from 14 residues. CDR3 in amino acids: CASSRTGRNEKLFF. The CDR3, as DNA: TGTGCCAGCAGCAGGACAGGGAGAAATGAAAAACTGTTTTTT.

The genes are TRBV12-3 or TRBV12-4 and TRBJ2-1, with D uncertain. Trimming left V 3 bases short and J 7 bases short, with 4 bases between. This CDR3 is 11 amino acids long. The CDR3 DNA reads TGTGCCAGCAGTTTCACGAATGAGCAGTTCTTC. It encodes CASSFTNEQFF.

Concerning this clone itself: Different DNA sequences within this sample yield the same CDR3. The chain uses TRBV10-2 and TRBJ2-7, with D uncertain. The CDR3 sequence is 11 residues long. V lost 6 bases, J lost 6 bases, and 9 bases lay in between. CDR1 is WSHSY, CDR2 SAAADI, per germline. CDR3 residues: CASSEHVEQYF. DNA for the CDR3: TGCGCCAGCAGCGAGCATGTCGAGCAGTACTTC.

For the CDR3, the DNA is TGTGCCAGCAGGGAGCTAGCGGGGCTGACCGGGGAGCTGTTTTTT. Its protein is CASRELAGLTGELFF. The chain has TRBV6-5 and TRBJ2-2, with TRBD2 identical over 9 bases. CDR3 length: 15 amino acids. The V and J ends lost 6 bases and 5 bases, in that order; junction bases with no gene match: 7. Germline V CDR1 and CDR2: MNHEY, SVGAGI.

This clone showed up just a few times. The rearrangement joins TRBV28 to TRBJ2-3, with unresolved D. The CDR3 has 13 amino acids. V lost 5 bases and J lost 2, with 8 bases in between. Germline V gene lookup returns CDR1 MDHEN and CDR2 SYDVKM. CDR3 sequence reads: CASSPSITDTQYF. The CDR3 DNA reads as TGTGCCAGCAGTCCATCCATCACAGATACGCAGTATTTT. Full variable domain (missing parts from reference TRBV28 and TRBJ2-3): DVKVTQSSRYLVKRTGEKVFLECVQDMDHENMFWYRQDPGLGLRLIYFSYDVKMKEKGDIPEGYSVSREKKERFSLILESASTNQTSMYLCASSPSITDTQYFGPGTRLTVL.

CDR3 in DNA: TGTGCCAGCAGCTGGGAAGAGACCCAGTACTTC. It specifies CASSWEETQYF. The gene calls are TRBV5-4 and TRBJ2-5, with D uncertain. The CDR3 totals 11 residues. The V gene lost 3 bases and the J gene lost 3 bases, with 3 bases spanning the gap. The germline CDR1 and CDR2 sequences are SGHNT and YYREEE (reference sequence).

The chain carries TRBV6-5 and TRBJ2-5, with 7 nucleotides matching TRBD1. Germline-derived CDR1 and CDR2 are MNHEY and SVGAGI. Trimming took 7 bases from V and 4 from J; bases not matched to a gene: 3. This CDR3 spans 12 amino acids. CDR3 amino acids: CASKGAGETQYF. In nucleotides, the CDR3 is TGTGCCAGCAAGGGGGCGGGAGAGACCCAGTACTTC.

The CDR3 reads CASSRTPAVYHEQFF. Here the CDR3 DNA reads TGTGCCAGCAGCCGGACGCCGGCCGTGTACCATGAGCAGTTCTTC. The genes are TRBV9 and TRBJ2-1; no firm D call. With 4 bases removed from V and 8 bases from J, the gap between germline ends came to 19 bases. Germline assignment: CDR1 SGDLS and CDR2 YYNGEE. The CDR3 consists of 15 residues.

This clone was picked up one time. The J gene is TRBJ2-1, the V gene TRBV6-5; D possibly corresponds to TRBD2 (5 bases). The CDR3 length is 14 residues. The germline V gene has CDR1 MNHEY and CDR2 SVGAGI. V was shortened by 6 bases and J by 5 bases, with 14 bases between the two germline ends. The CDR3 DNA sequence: TGTGCCAGCAGGATCTACAGAGGGAACAATGAGCAGTTCTTC. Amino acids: CASRIYRGNNEQFF.

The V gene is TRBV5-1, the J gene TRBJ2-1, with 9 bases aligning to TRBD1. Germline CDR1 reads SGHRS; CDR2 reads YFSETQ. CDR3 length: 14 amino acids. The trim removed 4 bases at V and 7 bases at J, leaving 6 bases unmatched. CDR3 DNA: TGCGCCAGCAGCCTACAGACAGGGGGTAATGAGCAGTTCTTC. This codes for CASSLQTGGNEQFF.

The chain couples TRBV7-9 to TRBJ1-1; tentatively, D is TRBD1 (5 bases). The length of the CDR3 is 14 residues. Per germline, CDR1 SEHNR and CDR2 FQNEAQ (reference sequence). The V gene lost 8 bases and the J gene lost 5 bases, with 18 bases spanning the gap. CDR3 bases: TGTGCCAGCGCTCCGGACAATTTTTTTACTGAAGCTTTCTTT. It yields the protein CASAPDNFFTEAFF. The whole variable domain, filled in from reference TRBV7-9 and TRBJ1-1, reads DTGVSQNPRHKITKRGQNVTFRCDPISEHNRLYWYRQTLGQGPEFLTYFQNEAQLEKSRLLSDRFSAERPKGSFSTLEIQRTEQGDSAMYLCASAPDNFFTEAFFGQGTRLTVV.

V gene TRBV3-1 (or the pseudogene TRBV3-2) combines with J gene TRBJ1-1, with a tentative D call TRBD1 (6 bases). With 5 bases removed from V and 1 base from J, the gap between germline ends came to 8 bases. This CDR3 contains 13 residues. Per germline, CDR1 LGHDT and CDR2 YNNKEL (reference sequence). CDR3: CASSLQGNTEAFF. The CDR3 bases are TGTGCCAGCAGCTTACAGGGGAACACTGAAGCTTTCTTT.

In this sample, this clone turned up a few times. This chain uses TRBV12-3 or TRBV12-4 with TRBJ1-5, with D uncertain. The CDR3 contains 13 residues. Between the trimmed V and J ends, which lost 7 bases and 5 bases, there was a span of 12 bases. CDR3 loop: CASNLNGDQPQHF. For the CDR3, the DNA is TGTGCCAGCAACCTCAACGGCGATCAGCCCCAGCATTTT.

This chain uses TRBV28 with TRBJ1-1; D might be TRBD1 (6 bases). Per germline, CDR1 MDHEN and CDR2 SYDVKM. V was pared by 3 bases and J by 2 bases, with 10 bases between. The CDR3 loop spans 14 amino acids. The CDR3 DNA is TGTGCCAGCAGTTTGGGACATACAAACACTGAAGCTTTCTTT. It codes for CASSLGHTNTEAFF.

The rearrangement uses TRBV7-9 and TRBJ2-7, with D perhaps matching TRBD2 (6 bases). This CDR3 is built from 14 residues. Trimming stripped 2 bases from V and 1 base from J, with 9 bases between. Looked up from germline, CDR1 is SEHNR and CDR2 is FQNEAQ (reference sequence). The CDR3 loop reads CASSLQGGSYEQYF. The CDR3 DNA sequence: TGTGCCAGCAGCTTACAGGGAGGATCCTACGAGCAGTACTTC.

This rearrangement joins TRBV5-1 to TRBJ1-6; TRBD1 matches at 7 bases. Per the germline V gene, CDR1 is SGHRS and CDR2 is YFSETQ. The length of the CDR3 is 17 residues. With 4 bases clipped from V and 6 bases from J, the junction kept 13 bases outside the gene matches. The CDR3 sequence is CASSPWPGDSANSPLHF. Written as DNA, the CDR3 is TGCGCCAGCAGCCCGTGGCCGGGGGACAGCGCTAATTCACCCCTCCACTTT.